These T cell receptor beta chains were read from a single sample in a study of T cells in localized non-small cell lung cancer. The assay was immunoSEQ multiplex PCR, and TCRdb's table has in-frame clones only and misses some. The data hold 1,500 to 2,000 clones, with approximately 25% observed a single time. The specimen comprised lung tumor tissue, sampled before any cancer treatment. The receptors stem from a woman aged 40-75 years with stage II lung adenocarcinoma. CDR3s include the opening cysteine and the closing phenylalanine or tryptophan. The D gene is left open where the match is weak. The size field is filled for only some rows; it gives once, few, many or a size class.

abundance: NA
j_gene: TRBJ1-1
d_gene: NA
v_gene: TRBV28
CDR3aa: CASSLDPRRAFF
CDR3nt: TGTGCCAGCAGTTTGGACCCCCGGAGAGCTTTCTTT

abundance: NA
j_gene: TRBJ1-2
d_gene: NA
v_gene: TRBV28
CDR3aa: CASSPPSAAQYGYTF
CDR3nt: TGTGCCAGCAGTCCGCCTTCTGCTGCACAGTATGGCTACACCTTC

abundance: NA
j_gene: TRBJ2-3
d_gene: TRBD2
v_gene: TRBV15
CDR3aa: CATSELAGGTDTQYF
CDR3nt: TGTGCCACCAGTGAGCTAGCGGGAGGCACAGATACGCAGTATTTT

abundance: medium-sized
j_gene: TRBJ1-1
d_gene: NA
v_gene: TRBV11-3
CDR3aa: CASSLVGGVDPEAFF
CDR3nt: TGTGCCAGCAGCTTGGTGGGGGGCGTAGATCCTGAAGCTTTCTTT

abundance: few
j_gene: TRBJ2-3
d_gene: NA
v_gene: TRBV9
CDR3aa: CASSVEGFGAGTDTQYF
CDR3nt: TGTGCCAGCAGCGTAGAGGGGTTTGGGGCGGGCACAGATACGCAGTATTTT

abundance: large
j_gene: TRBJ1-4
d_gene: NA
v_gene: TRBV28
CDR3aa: CASRRQGYEKLFF
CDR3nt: TGTGCCAGCAGACGCCAGGGGTATGAAAAACTGTTTTTT

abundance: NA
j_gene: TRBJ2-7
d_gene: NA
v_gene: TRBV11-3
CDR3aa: CASSLLQGGAEQYF
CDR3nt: TGTGCCAGCAGCTTGTTACAGGGAGGTGCCGAGCAGTACTTC

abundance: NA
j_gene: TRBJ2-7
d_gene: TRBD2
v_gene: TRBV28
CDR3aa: CASSPWGTSGKYEQYF
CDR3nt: TGTGCCAGCAGCCCATGGGGGACTAGCGGGAAATACGAGCAGTACTTC

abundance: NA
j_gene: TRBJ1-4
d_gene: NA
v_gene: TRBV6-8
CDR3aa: CASQVGDFLEKLFF
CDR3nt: TGTGCCAGCCAAGTGGGGGACTTCTTAGAAAAACTGTTTTTT

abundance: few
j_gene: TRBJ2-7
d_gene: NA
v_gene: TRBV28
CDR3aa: CASSNSRGGAYEQYF
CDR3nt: TGTGCCAGCAGTAACAGCCGCGGCGGGGCCTACGAGCAGTACTTC

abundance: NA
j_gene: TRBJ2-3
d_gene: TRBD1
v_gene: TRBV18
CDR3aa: CASSPLLPGQPTDTQYF
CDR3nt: TGTGCCAGCTCACCATTATTACCGGGACAGCCCACAGATACGCAGTATTTT

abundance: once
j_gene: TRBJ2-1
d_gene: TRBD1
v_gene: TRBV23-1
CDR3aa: CASNQRDRDDEQFF
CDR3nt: TGCGCCAGCAATCAACGAGACAGGGACGATGAGCAGTTCTTC

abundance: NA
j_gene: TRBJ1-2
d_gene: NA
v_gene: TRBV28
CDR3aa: CASSSFPSSLYGYTF
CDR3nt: TGTGCCAGCAGTTCCTTCCCCTCCAGTCTATATGGCTACACCTTC

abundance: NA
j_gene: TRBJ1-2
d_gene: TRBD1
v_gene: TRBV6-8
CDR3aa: CASSYGWTGHGYTF
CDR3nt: TGTGCCAGCAGTTACGGCTGGACAGGGCATGGCTACACCTTC

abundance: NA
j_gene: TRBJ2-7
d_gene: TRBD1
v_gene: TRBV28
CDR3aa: CASRKDRARYEQYF
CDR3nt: TGTGCCAGCAGAAAAGACAGGGCCCGCTACGAGCAGTACTTC

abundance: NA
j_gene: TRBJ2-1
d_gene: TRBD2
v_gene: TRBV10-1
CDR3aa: CASSRGSGGLNEQFF
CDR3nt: TGCGCCAGCAGCCGGGGGAGCGGGGGGCTCAATGAGCAGTTCTTC

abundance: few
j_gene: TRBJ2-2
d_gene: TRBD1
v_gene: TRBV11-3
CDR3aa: CASNLQGGTGELFF
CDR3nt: TGTGCCAGCAATTTACAGGGGGGCACCGGGGAGCTGTTTTTT

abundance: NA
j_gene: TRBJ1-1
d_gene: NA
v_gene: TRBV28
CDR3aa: CASSPFLWVAITEAFF
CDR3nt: TGTGCCAGCAGTCCCTTTTTGTGGGTGGCAATCACTGAAGCTTTCTTT

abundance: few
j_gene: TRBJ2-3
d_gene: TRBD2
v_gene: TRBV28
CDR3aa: CASVSGVTSVTDTQYF
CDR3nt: TGTGCCAGCGTCTCTGGGGTGACTAGCGTGACAGATACGCAGTATTTT

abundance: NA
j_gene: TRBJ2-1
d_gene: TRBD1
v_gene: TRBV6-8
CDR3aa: CASSYSSGGQGNNEQFF
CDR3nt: TGTGCCAGCAGTTACTCATCAGGGGGACAGGGAAACAATGAGCAGTTCTTC

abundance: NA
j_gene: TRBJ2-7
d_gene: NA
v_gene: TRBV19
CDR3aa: CASSIAGGAYEQYF
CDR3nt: TGTGCCAGTAGTATAGCAGGAGGGGCCTACGAGCAGTACTTC

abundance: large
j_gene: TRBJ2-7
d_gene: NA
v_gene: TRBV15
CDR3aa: CATSRELGGHEQYF
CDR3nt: TGTGCCACCAGCAGAGAACTGGGGGGCCACGAGCAGTACTTC

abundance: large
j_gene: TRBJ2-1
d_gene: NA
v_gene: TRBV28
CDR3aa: CASSFQGSYNEQFF
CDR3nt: TGTGCCAGCAGTTTTCAGGGCTCCTACAATGAGCAGTTCTTC

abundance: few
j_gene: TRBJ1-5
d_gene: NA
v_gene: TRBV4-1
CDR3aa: CASSQVGVNDQPQHF
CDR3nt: TGCGCCAGCAGCCAAGTAGGGGTAAATGATCAGCCCCAGCATTTT

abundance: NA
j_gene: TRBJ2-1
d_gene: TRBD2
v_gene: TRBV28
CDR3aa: CASSSSGRAGEQFF
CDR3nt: TGTGCCAGCAGTTCCAGCGGGAGGGCCGGTGAGCAGTTCTTC

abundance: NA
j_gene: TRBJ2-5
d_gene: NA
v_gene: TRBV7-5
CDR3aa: CASSPPGIPETQYF
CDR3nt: TGTGCCAGCAGCCCACCCGGGATCCCAGAGACCCAGTACTTC

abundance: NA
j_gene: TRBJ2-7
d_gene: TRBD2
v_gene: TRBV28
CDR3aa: CTTAGGGRLYEQYF
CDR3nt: TGTACGACGGCCGGTGGCGGGAGATTGTACGAGCAGTACTTC

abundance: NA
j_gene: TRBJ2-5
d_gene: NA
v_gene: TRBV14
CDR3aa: CASSQDHGFQETQYF
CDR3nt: TGTGCCAGCAGCCAAGATCATGGCTTTCAAGAGACCCAGTACTTC

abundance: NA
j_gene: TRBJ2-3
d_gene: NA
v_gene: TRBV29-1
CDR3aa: CSSSPGGTDTQYF
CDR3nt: TGCAGCTCTTCCCCAGGGGGCACAGATACGCAGTATTTT

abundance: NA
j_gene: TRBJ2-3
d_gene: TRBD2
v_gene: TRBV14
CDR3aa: CASSQVASGGADTQYF
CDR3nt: TGTGCCAGCAGCCAAGTAGCTAGCGGGGGCGCAGATACGCAGTATTTT

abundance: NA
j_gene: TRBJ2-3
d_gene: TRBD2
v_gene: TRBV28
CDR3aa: CASSKPGLAGTDTQYF
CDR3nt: TGTGCCAGCAGTAAGCCGGGACTAGCGGGCACAGATACGCAGTATTTT

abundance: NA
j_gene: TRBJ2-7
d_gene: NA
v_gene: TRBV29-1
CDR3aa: CSVLQGGSYEQYF
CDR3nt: TGCAGCGTCCTACAGGGAGGTTCCTACGAGCAGTACTTC

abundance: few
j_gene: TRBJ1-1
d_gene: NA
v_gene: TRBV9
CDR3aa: CASSVEMNTEAFF
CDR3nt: TGTGCCAGCAGCGTGGAAATGAACACTGAAGCTTTCTTT

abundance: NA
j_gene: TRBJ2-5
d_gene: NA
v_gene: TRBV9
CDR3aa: CAREGLSETQYF
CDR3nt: TGTGCCAGGGAGGGACTTTCAGAGACCCAGTACTTC

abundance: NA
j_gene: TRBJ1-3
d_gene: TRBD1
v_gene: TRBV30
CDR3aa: CAWNRGAGNTIYF
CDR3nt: TGTGCCTGGAACAGGGGGGCTGGAAACACCATATATTTT

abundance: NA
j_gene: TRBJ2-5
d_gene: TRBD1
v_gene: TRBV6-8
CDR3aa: CASLIRDRVQETQYF
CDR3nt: TGTGCCAGCCTCATCCGGGACAGGGTACAAGAGACCCAGTACTTC

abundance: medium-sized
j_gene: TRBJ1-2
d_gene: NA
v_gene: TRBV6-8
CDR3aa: CASKYSGPNGYTF
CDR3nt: TGTGCCAGCAAGTATTCCGGACCAAATGGCTACACCTTC

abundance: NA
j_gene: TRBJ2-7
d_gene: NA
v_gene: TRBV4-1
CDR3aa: CASSQDMDIFPYEQYF
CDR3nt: TGCGCCAGCAGCCAAGATATGGACATCTTCCCCTACGAGCAGTACTTC

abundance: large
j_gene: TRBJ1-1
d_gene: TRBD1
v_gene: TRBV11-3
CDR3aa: CASSRGQSGAEAFF
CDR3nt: TGTGCCAGCAGCCGGGGACAGTCGGGGGCTGAAGCTTTCTTT

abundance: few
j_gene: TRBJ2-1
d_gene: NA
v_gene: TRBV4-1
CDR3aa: CASSQVEGYNEQFF
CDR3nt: TGCGCCAGCAGCCAAGTAGAAGGGTACAATGAGCAGTTCTTC

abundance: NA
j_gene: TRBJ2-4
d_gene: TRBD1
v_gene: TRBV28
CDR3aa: CASSFGDRGHIQYF
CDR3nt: TGTGCCAGCAGTTTCGGAGACAGGGGGCACATTCAGTACTTC

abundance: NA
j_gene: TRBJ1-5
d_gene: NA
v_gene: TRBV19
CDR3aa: CASSQGRNQPQHF
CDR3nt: TGTGCCAGTAGCCAGGGGAGAAATCAGCCCCAGCATTTT

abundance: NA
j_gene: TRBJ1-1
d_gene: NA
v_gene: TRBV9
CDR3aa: CASSRREPNTEAFF
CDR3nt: TGTGCCAGCAGCCGCAGGGAGCCGAACACTGAAGCTTTCTTT